Listed below are T cell receptor beta chains from one sample, sequenced in a study of vaccination effects on CD4 cells after COVID-19. Some clones are missing from TCRdb's copy, which holds only in-frame ones; the method was immunoSEQ multiplex PCR. The sample contains tens of thousands of clones, 60% to 75% of which appear only once. These TCRs are of unknown antigen specificity. This specimen consisted of CD4+ T cells from PBMCs cultured with HCoV-229E spike peptides, obtained after COVID-19 vaccination. These receptors all come from a human donor who received a COVID-19 vaccine. Each CDR3 is given with its conserved first and last residue. Fields, in order: J gene, V gene, CDR3 protein.

J: TRBJ1-5; V: TRBV5-8; CDR3: CASTPRDRGYQPQHF
J: TRBJ2-1; V: TRBV14; CDR3: CASSPILNRGPSYNEQFF
J: TRBJ2-5; V: TRBV5-4; CDR3: CASSSRTGYRQETQYF
J: TRBJ1-5; V: TRBV28; CDR3: CASSSAEQVNQPQHF
J: TRBJ2-1; V: TRBV5-6; CDR3: CASRQTSGGSVSYNEQFF
J: TRBJ1-1; V: TRBV19; CDR3: CASSVPSSKDTEAFF
J: TRBJ1-1; V: TRBV7-9; CDR3: CASSAREGLNTEAFF
J: TRBJ1-1; V: TRBV19; CDR3: CASSIRENTEAFF
J: TRBJ1-5; V: TRBV15; CDR3: CATSSLGTGDRAQHF
J: TRBJ2-1; V: TRBV19; CDR3: CASRRLNEQFF
J: TRBJ2-1; V: TRBV12-5; CDR3: CASADRESNEQFF
J: TRBJ2-3; V: TRBV4-3; CDR3: CASSQGWRGLNTQYF
J: TRBJ2-3; V: TRBV29-1; CDR3: CSAWTGGVADTQYF
J: TRBJ2-3; V: TRBV30; CDR3: CASDGNRETTDTQYF
J: TRBJ2-2; V: TRBV9; CDR3: CASSVVYRVVGTGELFF
J: TRBJ1-2; V: TRBV4-3; CDR3: CASSLQGGQAIYTF
J: TRBJ1-3; V: TRBV18; CDR3: CASSPPERSGNTIYF
J: TRBJ2-4; V: TRBV2; CDR3: CASSEYGAQYF
J: TRBJ2-3; V: TRBV6-5; CDR3: CASSYGHGADTQYF
J: TRBJ1-2; V: TRBV24-1; CDR3: CATSSGGYGYTF
J: TRBJ1-5; V: TRBV18; CDR3: CASSPRDGQPQHF
J: TRBJ1-6; V: TRBV7-3; CDR3: CASSSGGGNSPLHF
J: TRBJ2-2; V: TRBV5-5; CDR3: CASSLQELTGELFF
J: TRBJ1-1; V: TRBV6-5; CDR3: CASRQGMNTEAFF
J: TRBJ1-1; V: TRBV20-1; CDR3: CSWRLGEAFF
J: TRBJ2-1; V: TRBV5-1; CDR3: CASSLGLTSINEQFF
J: TRBJ2-3; V: TRBV18; CDR3: CASSPSGLAGVTDTQYF
J: TRBJ1-3; V: TRBV18; CDR3: CASSSDPAGNTIYF
J: TRBJ2-5; V: TRBV7-9; CDR3: CASSLATGGKETQYF